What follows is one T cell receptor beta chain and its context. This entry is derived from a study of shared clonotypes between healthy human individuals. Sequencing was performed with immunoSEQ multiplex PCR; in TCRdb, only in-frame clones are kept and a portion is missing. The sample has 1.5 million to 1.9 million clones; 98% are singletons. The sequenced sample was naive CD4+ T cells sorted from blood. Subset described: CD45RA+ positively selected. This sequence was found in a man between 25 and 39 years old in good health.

The DNA of the CDR3 is TGCGCCAGCAGCCAAGAGTTGTCTCTCGGGGATGAGCAGTTCTTC. It yields the protein CASSQELSLGDEQFF. The chain joins TRBV4-1 to TRBJ2-1, with a weak D call TRBD2 (5 bases). CDR1 and CDR2 from the germline V gene are MGHRA and YSYEKL. Trimming removed 0 bases from V and 8 bases from J, with 14 bases in between. The CDR3 totals 15 residues.